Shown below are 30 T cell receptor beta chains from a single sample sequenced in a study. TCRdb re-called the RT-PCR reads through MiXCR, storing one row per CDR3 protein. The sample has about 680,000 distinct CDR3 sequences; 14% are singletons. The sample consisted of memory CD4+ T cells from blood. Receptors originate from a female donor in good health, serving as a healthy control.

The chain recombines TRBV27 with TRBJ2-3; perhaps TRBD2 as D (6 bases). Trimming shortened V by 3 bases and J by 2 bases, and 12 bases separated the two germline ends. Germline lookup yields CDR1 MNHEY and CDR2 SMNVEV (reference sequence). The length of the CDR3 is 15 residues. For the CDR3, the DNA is TGTGCCAGCAGTTTTCGGCTAGCGAACACAGATACGCAGTATTTT. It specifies CASSFRLANTDTQYF.

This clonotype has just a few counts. The CDR3: CASSRRTGSGYTF. Here the CDR3 DNA reads TGTGCCAGCAGCCGAAGGACAGGGTCTGGCTACACCTTC. This chain uses TRBV3-1 with TRBJ1-2; 8 nucleotides agree with TRBD1. Trimming at V came to 4 bases and at J to 7 bases, leaving 5 bases not matched to a gene. Per germline, CDR1 LGHDT and CDR2 YNNKEL (reference sequence). This CDR3 is 13 amino acids long.

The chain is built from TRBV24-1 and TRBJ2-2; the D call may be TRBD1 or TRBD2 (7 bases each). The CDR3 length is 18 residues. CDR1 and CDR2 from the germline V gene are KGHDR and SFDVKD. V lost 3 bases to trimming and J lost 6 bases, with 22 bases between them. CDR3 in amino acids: CATSDPSPGRGRAGELFF. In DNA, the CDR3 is TGTGCCACCAGTGATCCCTCCCCGGGGAGGGGGCGCGCCGGGGAGCTGTTTTTT.

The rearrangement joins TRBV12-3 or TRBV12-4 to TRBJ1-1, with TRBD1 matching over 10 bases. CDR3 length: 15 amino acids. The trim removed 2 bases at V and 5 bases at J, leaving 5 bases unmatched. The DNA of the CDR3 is TGTGCCAGCAGTTTATACAGGACAGGGGGAACTGAAGCTTTCTTT. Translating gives CASSLYRTGGTEAFF.

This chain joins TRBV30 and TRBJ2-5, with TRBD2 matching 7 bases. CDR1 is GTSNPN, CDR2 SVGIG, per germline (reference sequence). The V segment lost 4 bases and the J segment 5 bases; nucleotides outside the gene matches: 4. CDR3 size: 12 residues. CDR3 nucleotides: TGTGCCTGGAATGGGGAGGGGGAGACCCAGTACTTC. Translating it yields CAWNGEGETQYF.

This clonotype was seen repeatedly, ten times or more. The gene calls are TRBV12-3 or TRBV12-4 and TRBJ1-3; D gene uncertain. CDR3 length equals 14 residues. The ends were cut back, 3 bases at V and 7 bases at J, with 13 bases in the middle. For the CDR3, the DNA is TGTGCCAGCAGTTTGCGACACCTAGGGAACACCATATATTTT. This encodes CASSLRHLGNTIYF.

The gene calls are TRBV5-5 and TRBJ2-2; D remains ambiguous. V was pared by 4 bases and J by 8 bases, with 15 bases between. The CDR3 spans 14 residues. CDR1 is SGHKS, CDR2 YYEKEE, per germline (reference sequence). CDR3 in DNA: TGTGCCAGCAGCCCCCGGGTTTATGAGGGGGAGCTGTTTTTT. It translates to CASSPRVYEGELFF. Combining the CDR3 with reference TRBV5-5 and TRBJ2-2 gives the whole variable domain DAGVTQSPTHLIKTRGQQVTLRCSPISGHKSVSWYQQVLGQGPQFIFQYYEKEERGRGNFPDRFSARQFPNYSSELNVNALLLGDSALYLCASSPRVYEGELFFGEGSRLTVL.

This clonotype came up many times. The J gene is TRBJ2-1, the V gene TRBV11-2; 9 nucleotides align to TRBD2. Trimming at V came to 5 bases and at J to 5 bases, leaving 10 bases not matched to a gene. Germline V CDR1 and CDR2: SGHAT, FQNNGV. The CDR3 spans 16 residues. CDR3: CASSLSSSGIDNEQFF. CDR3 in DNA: TGTGCCAGCAGCCTCTCTTCTAGCGGGATAGACAATGAGCAGTTCTTC. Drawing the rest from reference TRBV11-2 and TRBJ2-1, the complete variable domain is EAGVAQSPRYKIIEKRQSVAFWCNPISGHATLYWYQQILGQGPKLLIQFQNNGVVDDSQLPKDRFSAERLKGVDSTLKIQPAKLEDSAVYLCASSLSSSGIDNEQFFGPGTRLTVL.

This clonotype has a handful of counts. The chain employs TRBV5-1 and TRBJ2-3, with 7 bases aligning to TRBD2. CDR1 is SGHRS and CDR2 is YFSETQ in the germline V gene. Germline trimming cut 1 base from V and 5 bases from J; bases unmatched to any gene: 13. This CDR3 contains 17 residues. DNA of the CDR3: TGCGCCAGCAGCTTGTTGGCGGGGGTGCCCGGAGGAGATACGCAGTATTTT. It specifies CASSLLAGVPGGDTQYF.

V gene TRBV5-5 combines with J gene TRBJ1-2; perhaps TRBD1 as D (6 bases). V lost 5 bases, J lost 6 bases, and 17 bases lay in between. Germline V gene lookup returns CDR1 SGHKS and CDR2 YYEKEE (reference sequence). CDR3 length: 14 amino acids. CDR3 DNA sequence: TGTGCCAGCAGACCTACCGGGGGCGTGGATGGCTACACCTTC. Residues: CASRPTGGVDGYTF. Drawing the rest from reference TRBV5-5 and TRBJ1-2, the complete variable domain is DAGVTQSPTHLIKTRGQQVTLRCSPISGHKSVSWYQQVLGQGPQFIFQYYEKEERGRGNFPDRFSARQFPNYSSELNVNALLLGDSALYLCASRPTGGVDGYTFGSGTRLTVV.

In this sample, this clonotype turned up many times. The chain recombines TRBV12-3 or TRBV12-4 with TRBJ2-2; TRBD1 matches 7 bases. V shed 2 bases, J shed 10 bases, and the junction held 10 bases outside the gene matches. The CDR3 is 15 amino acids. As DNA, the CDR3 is TGTGCCAGCAGTTTACGGGGACAGCTTTCTGTGGAGCTGTTTTTT. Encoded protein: CASSLRGQLSVELFF.

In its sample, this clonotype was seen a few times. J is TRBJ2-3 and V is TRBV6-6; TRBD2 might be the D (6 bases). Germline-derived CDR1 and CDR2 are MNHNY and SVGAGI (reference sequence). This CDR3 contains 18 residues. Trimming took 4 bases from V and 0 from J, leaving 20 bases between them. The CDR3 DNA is TGTGCCAGCAGTTCCTACGGTTGGGGGGAGTCTAGCACAGATACGCAGTATTTT. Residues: CASSSYGWGESSTDTQYF.

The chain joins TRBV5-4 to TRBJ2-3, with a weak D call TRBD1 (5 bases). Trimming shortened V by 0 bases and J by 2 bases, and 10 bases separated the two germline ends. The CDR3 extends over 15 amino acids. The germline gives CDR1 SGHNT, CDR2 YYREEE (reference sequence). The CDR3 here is CASSLDARATDTQYF. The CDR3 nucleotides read TGTGCCAGCAGCTTGGATGCCAGGGCCACAGATACGCAGTATTTT.

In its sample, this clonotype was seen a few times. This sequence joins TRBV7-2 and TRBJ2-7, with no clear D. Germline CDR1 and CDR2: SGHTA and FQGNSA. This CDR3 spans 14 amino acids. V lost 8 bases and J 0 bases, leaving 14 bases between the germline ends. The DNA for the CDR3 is TGTGCCAGCGGCTGGGATACCAACTCCTACGAGCAGTACTTC. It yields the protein CASGWDTNSYEQYF.

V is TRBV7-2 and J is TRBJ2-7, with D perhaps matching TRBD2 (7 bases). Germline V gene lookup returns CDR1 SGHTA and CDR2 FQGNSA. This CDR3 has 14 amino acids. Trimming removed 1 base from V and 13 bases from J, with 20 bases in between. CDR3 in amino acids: CASSLDSGVGGHYF. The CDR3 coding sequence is TGTGCCAGCAGCTTAGACAGCGGGGTGGGGGGGCATTACTTC.

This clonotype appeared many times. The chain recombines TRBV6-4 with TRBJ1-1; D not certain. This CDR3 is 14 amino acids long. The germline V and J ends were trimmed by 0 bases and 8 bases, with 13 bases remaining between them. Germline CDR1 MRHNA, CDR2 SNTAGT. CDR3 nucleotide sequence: TGTGCCAGCAGTGACTCTATAGGTGGAGGCGAAGCTTTCTTT. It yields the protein CASSDSIGGGEAFF.

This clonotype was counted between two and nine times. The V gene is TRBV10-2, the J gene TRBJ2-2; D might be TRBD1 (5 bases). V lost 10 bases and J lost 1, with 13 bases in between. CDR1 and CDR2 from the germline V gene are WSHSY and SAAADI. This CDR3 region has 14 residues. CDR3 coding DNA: TGCGCCACGTCAGGGTGGGAGAACACCGGGGAGCTGTTTTTT. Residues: CATSGWENTGELFF.

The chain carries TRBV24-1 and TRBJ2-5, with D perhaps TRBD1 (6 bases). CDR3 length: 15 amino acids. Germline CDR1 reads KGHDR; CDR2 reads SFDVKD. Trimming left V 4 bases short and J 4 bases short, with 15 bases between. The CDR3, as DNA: TGTGCCACCAGTGAACCGGGACAAGGCTTAGAGACCCAGTACTTC. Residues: CATSEPGQGLETQYF.

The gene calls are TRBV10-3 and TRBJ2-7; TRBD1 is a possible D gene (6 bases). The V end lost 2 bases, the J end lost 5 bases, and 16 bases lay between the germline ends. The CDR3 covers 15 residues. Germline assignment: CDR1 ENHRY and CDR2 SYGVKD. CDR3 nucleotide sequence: TGTGCCATCAGTGAGACAGGACAGTTGTTTGACGAGCAGTACTTC. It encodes CAISETGQLFDEQYF.

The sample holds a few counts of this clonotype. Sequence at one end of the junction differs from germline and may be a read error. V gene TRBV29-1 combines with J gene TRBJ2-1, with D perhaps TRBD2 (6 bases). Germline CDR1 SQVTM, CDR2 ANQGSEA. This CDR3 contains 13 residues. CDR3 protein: CSAQGLPWNEKFF. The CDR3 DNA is TGCAGCGCCCAGGGACTCCCGTGGAATGAGAAGTTCTTC.

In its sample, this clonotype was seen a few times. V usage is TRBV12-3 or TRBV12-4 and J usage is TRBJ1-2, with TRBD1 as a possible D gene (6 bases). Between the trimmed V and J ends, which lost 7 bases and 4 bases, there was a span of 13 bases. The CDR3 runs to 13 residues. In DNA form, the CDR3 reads TGTGCCAGCACCGGACAGACCGTCTATGGCTACACCTTC. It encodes CASTGQTVYGYTF.

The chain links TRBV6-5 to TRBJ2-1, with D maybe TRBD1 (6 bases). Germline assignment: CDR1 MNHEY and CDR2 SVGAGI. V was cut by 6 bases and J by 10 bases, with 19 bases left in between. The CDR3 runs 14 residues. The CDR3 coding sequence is TGTGCCAGCAGGGCGGACAGATGGTTTCAAGAGCAGTTCTTC. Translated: CASRADRWFQEQFF.

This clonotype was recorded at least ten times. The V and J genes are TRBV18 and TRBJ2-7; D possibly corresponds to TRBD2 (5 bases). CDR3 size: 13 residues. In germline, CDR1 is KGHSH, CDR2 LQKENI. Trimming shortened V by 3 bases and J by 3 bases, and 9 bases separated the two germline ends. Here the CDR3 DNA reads TGTGCCAGCTCACCCGCAGCGGACTACGAGCAGTACTTC. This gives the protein CASSPAADYEQYF. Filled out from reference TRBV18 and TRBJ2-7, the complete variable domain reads NAGVMQNPRHLVRRRGQEARLRCSPMKGHSHVYWYRQLPEEGLKFMVYLQKENIIDESGMPKERFSAEFPKEGPSILRIQQVVRGDSAAYFCASSPAADYEQYFGPGTRLTVT.

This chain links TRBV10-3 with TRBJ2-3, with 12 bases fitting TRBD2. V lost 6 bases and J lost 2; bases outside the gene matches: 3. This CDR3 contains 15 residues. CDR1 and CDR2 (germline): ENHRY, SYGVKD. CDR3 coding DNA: TGTGCCATCAGAACTAGCGGGGGGCACACAGATACGCAGTATTTT. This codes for CAIRTSGGHTDTQYF.

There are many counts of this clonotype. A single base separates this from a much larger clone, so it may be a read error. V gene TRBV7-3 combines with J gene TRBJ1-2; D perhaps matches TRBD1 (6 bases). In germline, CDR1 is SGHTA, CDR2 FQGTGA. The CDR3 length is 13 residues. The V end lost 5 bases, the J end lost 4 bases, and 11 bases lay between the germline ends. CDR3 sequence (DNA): TGTGCCAGCAGCCCAGGGACAAGCTATGGCTACACCTTC. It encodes CASSPGTSYGYTF. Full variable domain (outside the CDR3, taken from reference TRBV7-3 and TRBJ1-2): GAGVSQTPSNKVTEKGKYVELRCDPISGHTALYWYRQSLGQGPEFLIYFQGTGAADDSGLPNDRFFAVRPEGSVSTLKIQRTERGDSAVYLCASSPGTSYGYTFGSGTRLTVV.

In DNA, the CDR3 is TGTGCCAGCAGTTTAGAATGGGGAGAACTGTTTTTT. Its protein product is CASSLEWGELFF. The chain recombines TRBV12-3 or TRBV12-4 with TRBJ1-4, with D hard to call. The CDR3 totals 12 residues. V was pared by 1 base and J by 12 bases, with 9 bases between.

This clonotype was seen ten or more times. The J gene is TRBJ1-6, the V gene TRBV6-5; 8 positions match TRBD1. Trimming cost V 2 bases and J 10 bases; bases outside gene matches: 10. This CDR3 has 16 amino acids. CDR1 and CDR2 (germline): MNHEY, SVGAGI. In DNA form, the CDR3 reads TGTGCCAGCAGTTACGGGCAGGGGGCGTTAAAATCACCCCTCCACTTT. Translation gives CASSYGQGALKSPLHF.

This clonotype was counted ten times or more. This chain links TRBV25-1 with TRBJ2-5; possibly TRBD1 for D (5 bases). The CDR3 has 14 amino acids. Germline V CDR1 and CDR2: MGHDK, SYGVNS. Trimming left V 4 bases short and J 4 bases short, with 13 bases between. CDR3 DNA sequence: TGTGCCAGCAGTGCGCCAGGGAATGGAGAGACCCAGTACTTC. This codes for CASSAPGNGETQYF.

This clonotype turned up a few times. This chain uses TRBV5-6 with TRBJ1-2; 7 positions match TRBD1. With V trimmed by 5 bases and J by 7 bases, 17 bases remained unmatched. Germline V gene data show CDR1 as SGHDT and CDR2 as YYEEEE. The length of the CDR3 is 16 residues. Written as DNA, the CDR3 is TGTGCCAGCAGGCCGCCCCCGACAGGGCTGGGAGGTGGCTACACCTTC. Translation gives CASRPPPTGLGGGYTF.

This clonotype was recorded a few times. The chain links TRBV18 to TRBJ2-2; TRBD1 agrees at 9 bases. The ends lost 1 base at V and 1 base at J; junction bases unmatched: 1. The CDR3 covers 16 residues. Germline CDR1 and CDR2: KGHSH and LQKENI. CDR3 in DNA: TGTGCCAGCTCACCACAGGGACAGGGGAACACCGGGGAGCTGTTTTTT. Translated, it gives CASSPQGQGNTGELFF.